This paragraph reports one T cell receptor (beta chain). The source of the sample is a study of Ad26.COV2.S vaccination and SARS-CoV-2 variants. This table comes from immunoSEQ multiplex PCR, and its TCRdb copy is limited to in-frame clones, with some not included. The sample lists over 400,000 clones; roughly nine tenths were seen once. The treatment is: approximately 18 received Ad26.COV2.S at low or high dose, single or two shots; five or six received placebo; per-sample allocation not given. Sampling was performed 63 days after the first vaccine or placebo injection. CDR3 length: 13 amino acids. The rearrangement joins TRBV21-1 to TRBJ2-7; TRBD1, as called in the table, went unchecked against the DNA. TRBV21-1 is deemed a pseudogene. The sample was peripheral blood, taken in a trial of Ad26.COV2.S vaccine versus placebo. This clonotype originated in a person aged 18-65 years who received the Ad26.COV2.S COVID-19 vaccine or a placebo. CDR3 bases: TGTGCCAGCAGTGCAGGGGGCGAGTACGAGCAGTACTTC. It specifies CASSAGGEYEQYF.